One sample yielded the 21 T cell receptor beta chains listed below, sequenced in a study of blood T cells in healthy people across ages. Using a J-beta primer mix together with a sample-barcoded 5' primer, a second PCR was run for roughly 7 to 12 cycles. TCRdb re-called the 5' RACE reads with MiXCR, one entry per CDR3 protein. The repertoire holds over 1,200,000 distinct CDR3 sequences, approximately 60% seen once, with more than 6% in the top ten. The sequencing input was blood. The receptors derive from a man aged 18-30 years in good health.

This clonotype appeared a few times. The chain is built from TRBV12-3 or TRBV12-4 and TRBJ2-1, with 10 bases matching TRBD2. V lost 1 base to trimming and J lost 6 bases; unmatched junction nucleotides: 21. The CDR3 is 21 residues long. CDR3 amino acids: CASSLVLRVAGGPWRGNEQFF. The CDR3 DNA reads TGTGCCAGCAGTTTAGTTCTTCGAGTAGCGGGGGGCCCCTGGAGGGGCAATGAGCAGTTCTTC.

This clonotype appeared a few times. V and J are TRBV10-3 and TRBJ2-2; D gene ambiguous. The CDR3 length is 13 residues. Germline values: CDR1 ENHRY, CDR2 SYGVKD. V lost 3 bases and J lost 3, with 5 bases in between. CDR3 DNA: TGTGCCATCAGTGACACCCACACCGGGGAGCTGTTTTTT. This codes for CAISDTHTGELFF.

The chain combines TRBV20-1 with TRBJ2-1; D remains ambiguous. The CDR3 contains 12 residues. Germline CDR1 DFQATT, CDR2 SNEGSKA (reference sequence). V was trimmed by 4 bases and J by 6 bases, leaving 10 bases between them. The CDR3 loop is CSANRGFNEQFF. The CDR3 bases are TGCAGTGCTAACAGAGGCTTCAATGAGCAGTTCTTC.

V usage is TRBV20-1 and J usage is TRBJ2-3, with no clear D. Trimming removed 4 bases at V and 0 bases at J, with 11 bases between. The CDR3 extends over 14 amino acids. Germline V gene lookup returns CDR1 DFQATT and CDR2 SNEGSKA (reference sequence). DNA of the CDR3: TGCAGTGCTATATACACCTCTAGCACAGATACGCAGTATTTT. Translation gives CSAIYTSSTDTQYF.

The V call is TRBV20-1, the J call TRBJ1-1; weak D call: TRBD1 (6 bases). The CDR3 length is 12 residues. The ends were cut back, 3 bases at V and 6 bases at J, with 11 bases in the middle. The germline gives CDR1 DFQATT, CDR2 SNEGSKA (reference sequence). CDR3: CSASPGGPEAFF. In DNA, the CDR3 is TGCAGTGCTAGCCCGGGGGGCCCTGAAGCTTTCTTT.

In its sample, this clonotype was seen once. DNA of the CDR3: TGTGCCAGCGGGCCCGGGACAGAGGTAGTCTACGAGCAGTACTTC. As protein: CASGPGTEVVYEQYF. The chain recombines TRBV27 with TRBJ2-7; 7 bases align to TRBD1. The CDR3 runs to 15 residues. Germline-derived CDR1 and CDR2 are MNHEY and SMNVEV (reference sequence). After removal of 8 bases from V and 3 bases from J, the junction contained 13 bases not matched to a gene.

The chain couples TRBV29-1 to TRBJ2-1, with TRBD2 matching over 7 bases. The CDR3 sequence is 11 residues long. Germline loops: CDR1 SQVTM, CDR2 ANQGSEA. V was pared by 7 bases and J by 6 bases, with 3 bases of the junction left unmatched. The CDR3 coding sequence is TGCAGCGCCCGACTAGCCAATGAGCAGTTCTTC. It yields the protein CSARLANEQFF.

The chain joins TRBV21-1 to TRBJ2-3. TRBV21-1 is given as a pseudogene. The CDR3 runs 18 residues. Here the CDR3 DNA reads TGTGCCAGCAGCAAAGAATTGTCTGCTCTGTTCCGCACAGATACGCAGTATTTT. This sequence encodes CASSKELSALFRTDTQYF.

This chain uses TRBV7-2 with TRBJ1-2; tentative D call: TRBD1 (6 bases). This CDR3 region has 16 residues. Trimming took 5 bases from V and 4 from J, leaving 20 bases between them. In germline, CDR1 is SGHTA, CDR2 FQGNSA. CDR3 DNA: TGTGCCAGCAGCCAACCGGGGTCTACAGGGCCCTATGGCTACACCTTC. This sequence encodes CASSQPGSTGPYGYTF.

V is TRBV12-3 or TRBV12-4 and J is TRBJ1-6; TRBD1 might be the D (6 bases). Between the trimmed V and J ends, which lost 4 bases and 13 bases, there was a span of 20 bases. The CDR3 loop spans 15 amino acids. The CDR3 region is CASSSLTGRGGPLHF. The CDR3, as DNA: TGTGCCAGCAGTTCCCTCACAGGGCGGGGAGGCCCCCTCCACTTT.

The chain uses TRBV6-6 and TRBJ2-1; 8 nucleotides align to TRBD2. The length of the CDR3 is 15 residues. CDR1 MNHNY and CDR2 SVGAGI come from the germline V gene (reference sequence). After removal of 6 bases from V and 5 bases from J, the junction contained 9 bases not matched to a gene. CDR3 loop: CASSYLAGLDNEQFF. The CDR3 nucleotides are TGTGCCAGCAGCTATCTAGCGGGTTTGGACAATGAGCAGTTCTTC.

The chain has TRBV5-6 and TRBJ2-4; D call uncertain. The end of the DNA is better explained by TRBJ2-7, so the J call may be wrong. The germline V gene has CDR1 SGHDT and CDR2 YYEEEE. The CDR3 runs 14 residues. In DNA form, the CDR3 reads TGTGCCAGCAGCTTGTGGGGTGGATCAAACGAGCAGTACTTC. Protein: CASSLWGGSNEQYF.

This chain joins TRBV18 and TRBJ2-4; D call uncertain. The CDR3 totals 15 residues. V was clipped by 3 bases and J by 15 bases, with 24 bases between them. Germline V gene data show CDR1 as KGHSH and CDR2 as LQKENI. CDR3: CASSPLQRPPAWGYF. The CDR3 nucleotides are TGTGCCAGCTCACCCTTACAGAGGCCCCCAGCTTGGGGGTACTTC.

The rearrangement joins TRBV4-1 to TRBJ2-1; TRBD2 aligns across 13 bases. Germline V gene data show CDR1 as MGHRA and CDR2 as YSYEKL. The CDR3 covers 20 residues. The J segment lost 3 bases and the V segment lost 0 bases, leaving 11 bases of the junction unmatched. The CDR3 protein is CASSQEGGRLAGGFYNEQFF. The CDR3 DNA is TGCGCCAGCAGCCAAGAAGGGGGAAGACTAGCGGGAGGATTCTACAATGAGCAGTTCTTC.

The chain uses TRBV6-6 and TRBJ2-7, with D maybe TRBD1 (5 bases). Germline CDR1 is MNHNY and CDR2 is SVGAGI (reference sequence). The V end lost 4 bases, the J end lost 3 bases, and 10 bases lay between the germline ends. The CDR3 has 13 residues. CDR3 DNA sequence: TGTGCCAGCAGTTTAGACAGCCTCTACGAGCAGTACTTC. This codes for CASSLDSLYEQYF.

The chain is built from TRBV7-6 and TRBJ2-1; 8 bases agree with TRBD2. The CDR3 contains 20 residues. The trim removed 0 bases at V and 3 bases at J, leaving 16 bases unmatched. Germline values: CDR1 SGHVS, CDR2 FNYEAQ. CDR3 sequence (DNA): TGTGCCAGCAGCTTAGCGTGGCCGGGAGAAGCGGGAGCTCACTACAATGAGCAGTTCTTC. Its translation: CASSLAWPGEAGAHYNEQFF. The full variable domain, completed using reference TRBV7-6 and TRBJ2-1, is GAGVSQSPRYKVTKRGQDVALRCDPISGHVSLYWYRQALGQGPEFLTYFNYEAQQDKSGLPNDRFSAERPEGSISTLTIQRTEQRDSAMYRCASSLAWPGEAGAHYNEQFFGPGTRLTVL.

The chain carries TRBV4-1 and TRBJ1-6; D is possibly TRBD1 (6 bases). CDR3 length: 17 amino acids. Looked up from germline, CDR1 is MGHRA and CDR2 is YSYEKL. Trimming removed 0 bases at V and 4 bases at J, with 13 bases between. CDR3 protein: CASSQDEWDNYNSPLHF. In DNA form, the CDR3 reads TGCGCCAGCAGCCAAGATGAGTGGGACAATTATAATTCACCCCTCCACTTT.

This chain joins TRBV7-9 and TRBJ2-1, with D perhaps TRBD2 (5 bases). V lost 5 bases and J lost 13, with 12 bases in between. CDR3 size: 11 residues. The germline V gene has CDR1 SEHNR and CDR2 FQNEAQ (reference sequence). DNA of the CDR3: TGTGCCAGCAGCCTTTCGGGGATCCAGTTCTTC. Translating it yields CASSLSGIQFF.

The chain is built from TRBV9 and TRBJ2-7, with 8 bases fitting TRBD1. The CDR3 runs to 17 residues. The V gene's germline CDR1 is SGDLS and CDR2 YYNGEE. Trimming cost V 3 bases and J 5 bases; bases outside gene matches: 16. Here the CDR3 reads CASSGSSGQGLLDEQYF. As DNA, the CDR3 is TGTGCCAGCAGCGGGTCCTCCGGACAGGGCCTTCTGGACGAGCAGTACTTC.

This chain joins TRBV10-3 and TRBJ2-3, with TRBD2 identical over 7 bases. With V trimmed by 0 bases and J by 3 bases, 12 bases remained unmatched. This CDR3 contains 18 residues. Looked up from germline, CDR1 is ENHRY and CDR2 is SYGVKD. DNA of the CDR3: TGTGCCATCAGTGAGTCGCGGCGCCGGGGGGAGTATACAGATACGCAGTATTTT. As protein: CAISESRRRGEYTDTQYF.

The rearrangement uses TRBV29-1 and TRBJ2-7; D assignment may be TRBD1 or TRBD2 (5 bases each). CDR3 length: 14 amino acids. The germline CDR1 and CDR2 sequences are SQVTM and ANQGSEA. V was shortened by 8 bases and J by 0 bases, with 17 bases between the two germline ends. CDR3 bases: TGCAGCTTTGCTTGGGGGTCGAGCTCCTACGAGCAGTACTTC. Amino acids: CSFAWGSSSYEQYF.